These 26 T cell receptor beta chains originate from one sample sequenced in a study of blood T cell repertoires in COVID-19. The assay was immunoSEQ multiplex PCR, and TCRdb's table has in-frame clones only and misses some. The profile covers 110,000 to 150,000 clones, with about four fifths appearing a single time and under 9.5% taken by the ten largest. The sequencing sample was made of peripheral blood. The receptors shown here come from a human donor in a cohort sampled during active COVID-19.

The rearrangement links TRBV5-1 to TRBJ1-1, with D uncertain. This CDR3 region has 14 residues. The germline V gene has CDR1 SGHRS and CDR2 YFSETQ. Between the trimmed V and J ends, which lost 0 bases and 6 bases, there was a span of 12 bases. CDR3 sequence (DNA): TGCGCCAGCAGCTTGGAGCGCCAGAGGCCTGAAGCTTTCTTT. Translating gives CASSLERQRPEAFF.

The V gene is TRBV6-6, the J gene TRBJ1-5; 8 nucleotides match TRBD1. Per the germline V gene, CDR1 is MNHNY and CDR2 is SVGAGI (reference sequence). Trimming took 5 bases from V and 5 from J; bases not matched to a gene: 5. The CDR3 extends over 14 amino acids. CDR3 sequence: CASSADRDDQPQHF. The CDR3 DNA follows: TGTGCCAGCAGTGCGGACAGGGACGATCAGCCCCAGCATTTT.

V is TRBV18 and J is TRBJ1-2; a possible D gene is TRBD1 (6 bases). Germline assignment: CDR1 KGHSH and CDR2 LQKENI. This CDR3 contains 14 residues. Trimming pared 0 bases from V and 9 bases from J, leaving 14 bases between. The CDR3 DNA follows: TGTGCCAGCTCACCACCAGGGGGGGCGCGGAGCTACACCTTC. It is translated as CASSPPGGARSYTF. Supplemented by reference TRBV18 and TRBJ1-2, the full variable domain reads NAGVMQNPRHLVRRRGQEARLRCSPMKGHSHVYWYRQLPEEGLKFMVYLQKENIIDESGMPKERFSAEFPKEGPSILRIQQVVRGDSAAYFCASSPPGGARSYTFGSGTRLTVV.

The V gene is TRBV28, the J gene TRBJ1-6; 7 bases line up with TRBD1. CDR1 is MDHEN, CDR2 SYDVKM, per germline. This CDR3 is built from 14 residues. Losses at the gene ends were 6 bases for V and 9 bases for J; bases not matched to a gene: 8. DNA for the CDR3: TGTGCCAGCAGAATGACAGGGCAGGGTTCACCCCTCCACTTT. Residues: CASRMTGQGSPLHF.

This chain links TRBV29-1 with TRBJ2-7, with TRBD1 matching over 8 bases. Germline CDR1 SQVTM, CDR2 ANQGSEA. V was pared by 4 bases and J by 6 bases, with 11 bases of the junction left unmatched. The CDR3 consists of 14 residues. The CDR3 DNA sequence: TGCAGCGTTGCAGAATCGGGACAGGTATCCGAGCAGTACTTC. This encodes CSVAESGQVSEQYF.

This clone showed up just once. V is TRBV7-2 and J is TRBJ1-6; 8 bases align to TRBD1. With 2 bases clipped from V and 10 bases from J, the junction kept 7 bases outside the gene matches. Germline-derived CDR1 and CDR2 are SGHTA and FQGNSA. The CDR3 extends over 15 amino acids. Here the CDR3 reads CASSLLGRGQSPLHF. The DNA of the CDR3 is TGTGCCAGCAGCTTACTCGGCAGGGGGCAATCACCCCTCCACTTT.

The rearrangement joins TRBV5-1 to TRBJ2-3; 7 bases agree with TRBD1. The CDR3 totals 16 residues. The J segment lost 8 bases and the V segment lost 0 bases, leaving 12 bases of the junction unmatched. From germline, CDR1 is SGHRS and CDR2 YFSETQ. Here the CDR3 DNA reads TGCGCCAGCAGCTTGGCCCGGGACAGAGCTTCGGTTACGCAGTATTTT. This encodes CASSLARDRASVTQYF.

J is TRBJ1-3 and V is TRBV19; unclear D gene. Germline assignment: CDR1 LNHDA and CDR2 SQIVND (reference sequence). The CDR3 is 16 amino acids. Trimming took 3 bases from V and 0 from J, leaving 12 bases between them. The CDR3 region has the DNA TGTGCCAGTAGTATGTCCCCCAGGTCCTCTGGAAACACCATATATTTT. Its protein is CASSMSPRSSGNTIYF.

The J gene is TRBJ2-5, the V gene TRBV4-1, with TRBD1 identical over 9 bases. CDR3 size: 16 residues. Germline V lookup: CDR1 MGHRA, CDR2 YSYEKL. Trimming removed 0 bases from V and 5 bases from J; junction bases left unmatched: 7. Here the CDR3 reads CASSQDGTGRSETQYF. Here the CDR3 DNA reads TGCGCCAGCAGCCAAGATGGGACAGGGCGGTCCGAGACCCAGTACTTC.

This sequence joins TRBV12-3 or TRBV12-4 and TRBJ2-7, with D perhaps TRBD1 (5 bases). The CDR3 has 13 residues. The V end lost 3 bases, the J end lost 4 bases, and 10 bases lay between the germline ends. This CDR3 is CASSFSTVYEQYF. The CDR3 DNA sequence: TGTGCCAGCAGTTTCTCGACAGTATACGAGCAGTACTTC.

In its sample, this clone was seen a few times. This sequence joins TRBV28 and TRBJ1-2; TRBD1 matches at 8 bases. Germline V gene lookup returns CDR1 MDHEN and CDR2 SYDVKM. This CDR3 spans 14 amino acids. The V gene end was trimmed by 3 bases and the J gene end by 4 bases; junction bases not matched to a gene: 4. The CDR3 DNA sequence: TGTGCCAGCAGTTTGTCAGGGGGCAGCTATGGCTACACCTTC. As protein: CASSLSGGSYGYTF.

V usage is TRBV5-8 and J usage is TRBJ2-5; TRBD1 aligns across 12 bases. This CDR3 has 15 amino acids. V gave up 2 bases and J gave up 5 bases; unmatched junction bases: 4. Per the germline V gene, CDR1 is SGHTS and CDR2 is YDEGEE. The CDR3 is CASSFGTGGDETQYF. The DNA for the CDR3 is TGTGCCAGCAGCTTCGGGACAGGGGGCGATGAGACCCAGTACTTC.

The chain uses TRBV6-5 and TRBJ1-2; the D gene is possibly TRBD1 (5 bases). The V end lost 9 bases, the J end lost 3 bases, and 14 bases lay between the germline ends. Germline V gene data show CDR1 as MNHEY and CDR2 as SVGAGI. This CDR3 has 13 residues. The CDR3 protein is CASGRGGDYGYTF. Here the CDR3 DNA reads TGTGCCAGTGGGCGGGGGGGTGACTATGGCTACACCTTC.

The chain links TRBV15 to TRBJ1-2; D is perhaps TRBD1 (5 bases). The V end was cut by 0 bases, the J end by 0 bases, with 17 bases between. CDR3 length: 18 residues. The germline CDR1 and CDR2 sequences are LNHNV and YYDKDF (reference sequence). This CDR3 reads CATSRDGGKGLANYGYTF. CDR3 sequence (DNA): TGTGCCACCAGCAGAGATGGGGGGAAGGGATTAGCTAACTATGGCTACACCTTC. The full variable domain, its missing parts supplied by reference TRBV15 and TRBJ1-2, is DAMVIQNPRYQVTQFGKPVTLSCSQTLNHNVMYWYQQKSSQAPKLLFHYYDKDFNNEADTPDNFQSRRPNTSFCFLDIRSPGLGDTAMYLCATSRDGGKGLANYGYTFGSGTRLTVV.

In this sample, this clone turned up a few times. The chain is built from TRBV27 and TRBJ2-2; the match to TRBD1 covers 10 bases. Germline lookup yields CDR1 MNHEY and CDR2 SMNVEV (reference sequence). V trimming: 6 bases; J trimming: 3 bases; junction bases outside the gene matches: 7. The CDR3 is made up of 16 amino acids. CDR3 loop: CASSTPGTGDTGELFF. Here the CDR3 DNA reads TGTGCCAGCAGCACGCCGGGGACAGGGGACACCGGGGAGCTGTTTTTT.

This clone was counted between two and nine times. The gene calls are TRBV11-3 and TRBJ2-7, with TRBD1 identical over 7 bases. Germline lookup yields CDR1 SGHNT and CDR2 YENEEA. V lost 3 bases to trimming and J lost 7 bases; unmatched junction nucleotides: 12. The CDR3 has 15 residues. CDR3 sequence (DNA): TGTGCCAGCAGCTTGGTATTCGGGACAGCCTCGGAGCAGTACTTC. It yields the protein CASSLVFGTASEQYF.

The chain uses TRBV14 and TRBJ1-2; D perhaps matches TRBD1 (5 bases). This CDR3 is built from 14 residues. Trimming shortened V by 0 bases and J by 8 bases, and 13 bases separated the two germline ends. CDR1 and CDR2 from the germline V gene are SGHDN and FVKESK. Here the CDR3 DNA reads TGTGCCAGCAGCCAAGATCGGGCTAGGGGAGGCTACACCTTC. It specifies CASSQDRARGGYTF.

The V gene is TRBV6-5, the J gene TRBJ1-1; 8 positions match TRBD1. Germline-derived CDR1 and CDR2 are MNHEY and SVGAGI. The CDR3 covers 11 residues. Trimming removed 6 bases from V and 11 bases from J; junction bases left unmatched: 5. Here the CDR3 DNA reads TGTGCCAGCAGGGACAGGGCTGGGGCTTTCTTT. Its translation is CASRDRAGAFF.

As DNA, the CDR3 is TGCGCCAGCAGTGATCCGGACAGGGGGAGGAATGAGCAGTTCTTC. This translates into CASSDPDRGRNEQFF. This rearrangement joins TRBV10-2 to TRBJ2-1; the match to TRBD1 covers 10 bases. The CDR3 contains 15 residues. Per germline, CDR1 WSHSY and CDR2 SAAADI. Unmatched junction bases numbered 6, after V lost 3 bases and J lost 7 bases.

CDR3 in amino acids: CAISEETTTYRGRAYEQYF. The DNA for the CDR3 is TGTGCCATCAGTGAGGAAACAACCACTTATCGGGGGAGAGCCTACGAGCAGTACTTC. V gene TRBV10-3 combines with J gene TRBJ2-7; possibly TRBD2 for D (6 bases). Trimming stripped 2 bases from V and 2 bases from J, with 25 bases between. This CDR3 is built from 19 residues. Germline V CDR1 and CDR2: ENHRY, SYGVKD.

V is TRBV3-1 (or the pseudogene TRBV3-2) and J is TRBJ2-5, with D maybe TRBD1 (8 bases). CDR1 is LGHDT and CDR2 is YNNKEL in the germline V gene (reference sequence). The CDR3 covers 16 residues. V lost 3 bases to trimming and J lost 2 bases, with 16 bases between them. In DNA form, the CDR3 reads TGTGCCAGCAGCCAGAGCGGGACAGGACCGCAAGAGACCCAGTACTTC. Its protein product is CASSQSGTGPQETQYF.

The genes are TRBV15 and TRBJ2-7; D is unclear. Deletions cut 3 bases from V and 2 bases from J, with 8 bases between. Germline V gene sequence: CDR1 LNHNV, CDR2 YYDKDF (reference sequence). The CDR3 totals 13 residues. The chain's CDR3 is CATSRGYTYEQYF. As DNA, the CDR3 is TGTGCCACCAGCAGGGGCTATACCTACGAGCAGTACTTC.

The rearrangement uses TRBV10-3 and TRBJ2-1, with a possible D match to TRBD1 (5 bases). Germline CDR1 is ENHRY and CDR2 is SYGVKD. This CDR3 is built from 17 residues. The V end lost 3 bases, the J end lost 7 bases, and 22 bases lay between the germline ends. The DNA of the CDR3 is TGTGCCATCAGTGATGGCAGGGTATATCGAACTTCGAATGAGCAGTTCTTC. Translated: CAISDGRVYRTSNEQFF.

The count of this clone is one. The rearrangement uses TRBV5-1 and TRBJ2-1, with 16 bases aligning to TRBD2. CDR1 SGHRS and CDR2 YFSETQ come from the germline V gene. This CDR3 comprises 18 residues. V gave up 4 bases and J gave up 13 bases; unmatched junction bases: 17. CDR3 region: CASSGDKTGTSGGASQFF. CDR3 in DNA: TGCGCCAGCAGCGGCGACAAAACCGGGACTAGCGGGGGGGCCAGTCAGTTCTTC.

This clone appeared once. The chain recombines TRBV6-6 with TRBJ1-2; TRBD1 is a possible D gene (5 bases). The CDR3 length is 11 residues. CDR1 MNHNY and CDR2 SVGAGI come from the germline V gene (reference sequence). The CDR3 sequence is CAAGRGGGYTF. For the CDR3, the DNA is TGTGCAGCAGGAAGGGGAGGAGGCTACACCTTC.

V and J are TRBV19 and TRBJ2-1, with a possible D match to TRBD1 (5 bases). This CDR3 comprises 14 residues. V was pared by 6 bases and J by 5 bases, with 14 bases between. CDR1 LNHDA and CDR2 SQIVND come from the germline V gene (reference sequence). The CDR3 loop reads CASRGPGINNEQFF. The CDR3 DNA reads TGTGCCAGTAGGGGGCCAGGGATCAACAATGAGCAGTTCTTC.